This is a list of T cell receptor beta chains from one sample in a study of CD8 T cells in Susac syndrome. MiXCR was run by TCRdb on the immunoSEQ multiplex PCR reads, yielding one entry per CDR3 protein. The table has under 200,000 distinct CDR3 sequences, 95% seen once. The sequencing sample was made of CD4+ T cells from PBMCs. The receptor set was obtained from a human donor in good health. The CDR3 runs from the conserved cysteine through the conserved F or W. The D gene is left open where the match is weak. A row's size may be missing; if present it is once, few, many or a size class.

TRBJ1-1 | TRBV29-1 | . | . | TGCAGCGTTTGGGTCCTGAACACTGAAGCTTTCTTT | CSVWVLNTEAFF
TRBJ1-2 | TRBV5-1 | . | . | TGCGCCAGCAGCCCCACGGACGGGGCCGGGAACTATGGCTACACCTTC | CASSPTDGAGNYGYTF
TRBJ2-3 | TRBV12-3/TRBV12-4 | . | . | TGTGCCAGCAGTTTCAGGGGGGCGAGGGATACGCAGTATTTT | CASSFRGARDTQYF
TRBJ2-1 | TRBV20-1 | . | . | TGCAGTGCTAGAGTCGGGGGAGGAAGGGTCGTAATTAGACGCGATGAGCAGTTCTTC | CSARVGGGRVVIRRDEQFF
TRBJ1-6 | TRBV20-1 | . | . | TGCAGTGCAAACGGTGCGGGAGGGTTAAATTCACCCCTCCACTTT | CSANGAGGLNSPLHF
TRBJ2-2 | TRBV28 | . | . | . | CASSSQGFGAGELFF
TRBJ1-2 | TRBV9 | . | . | TGTGCCAGCAGTGAAGCCCCGGCCAGGGACCATGGCTACACCTTC | CASSEAPARDHGYTF
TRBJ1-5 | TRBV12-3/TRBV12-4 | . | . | TGTGCCAGCAGTGCCGACTGGCCCCAGCATTTT | CASSADWPQHF
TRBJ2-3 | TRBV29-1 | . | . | TGCAGCGTTGGGCAGACAGACACAGATACGCAGTATTTT | CSVGQTDTDTQYF
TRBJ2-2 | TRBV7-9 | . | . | TGTGCCAGCATTCCCATCAGCAACACCGGGGAGCTGTTTTTT | CASIPISNTGELFF
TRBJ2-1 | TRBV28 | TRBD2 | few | TGTGCCAGCAGTCAGGCGGGGGGCAATGAGCAGTTCTTC | CASSQAGGNEQFF
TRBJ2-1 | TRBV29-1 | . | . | TGCAGCGCCCCGGACGCCGGTGGTGAGCAGTTCTTC | CSAPDAGGEQFF
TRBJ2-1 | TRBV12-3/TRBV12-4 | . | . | TGTGCCACTACGGCCAATTCCTACAATGAGCAGTTCTTC | CATTANSYNEQFF
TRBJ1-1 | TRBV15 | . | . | TGTGCCACCAGCGAGTGGGGGAACACTGAAGCTTTCTTT | CATSEWGNTEAFF
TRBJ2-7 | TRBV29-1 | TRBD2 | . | TGCAGCGTTGAAGAGGGAAGCGGGGGTTTCACCTACGAGCAGTACTTC | CSVEEGSGGFTYEQYF
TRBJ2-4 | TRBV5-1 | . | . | TGCGCCAGCAAGAGGATCGACGGCAAAAACATTCAGTACTTC | CASKRIDGKNIQYF
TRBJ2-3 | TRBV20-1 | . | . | TGCAGTGGGTGGGCCCCAGATACGCAGTATTTT | CSGWAPDTQYF
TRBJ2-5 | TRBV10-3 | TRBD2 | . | TGTGCCATCAGTCAGACTAGCGGGCAAGAGACCCAGTACTTC | CAISQTSGQETQYF